This TCR beta chain was identified during a study of T cell repertoires in cytomegalovirus infection (dated by TCRdb to about 2019). Regarding the complete study: Donor HLA type was relevant to the analysis, as public TCR beta signatures indicated carriage of CMV infection together with the matching HLA type. The investigation overall reported the following: In both this cohort and an independent cohort of several hundred donors, the cumulative frequency of public TCR beta family members distinguished carriers of CMV infection plus the relevant HLA type. The ex vivo response was dominated by HLA-C-restricted CMV-specific TCR beta clonotypes, which also provided the single most frequent clonotype in two of eight donors.

This clonotype has ten or more counts. Its antigen is unknown. Base qualities are not recorded, but no much larger clone differs from it by a single base. Reads for this sample came from an Illumina HiSeq 1500. TCRdb reworked the public reads: Q25 trimming with fastp, MiXCR clone assembly, productive beta chains retained. One record per CDR3 amino acid sequence lists the most common genes and DNA. Counted in this sample were about 360,000 distinct CDR3 sequences; around 18% of them appeared once. Clones ranked in the top ten supply 7.5% to 9% of the sample. The germline V gene supplies CDR1 SGHTA and CDR2 FQGNSA. V drops 3 bases and J drops 4 bases, leaving 15 bases in between. The cysteine opens and the phenylalanine closes a CDR3 of 15 amino acids. Of the read, only the CDR3 DNA is kept; its 45 bases are in frame from base 1.

The source material was PBMCs. This clonotype was sampled from a human donor in good health (CMV status not recorded). Some clones in this sample may be carry-over from other donors' samples. The chain joins TRBV7-2 to TRBJ1-1; possibly the D gene is TRBD1, per 5 matching bases. The CDR3 corresponds to CASSFGGPGRTEAFF. The sequence in DNA is TGTGCCAGCAGCTTCGGAGGCCCAGGGCGCACTGAAGCTTTCTTT. The entire variable domain, with the stretches around the CDR3 drawn from the reference TRBV7-2 and TRBJ1-1 proteins, is GAGVSQSPSNKVTEKGKDVELRCDPISGHTALYWYRQSLGQGLEFLIYFQGNSAPDKSGLPSDRFSAERTGGSVSTLTIQRTQQEDSAVYLCASSFGGPGRTEAFFGQGTRLTVV.